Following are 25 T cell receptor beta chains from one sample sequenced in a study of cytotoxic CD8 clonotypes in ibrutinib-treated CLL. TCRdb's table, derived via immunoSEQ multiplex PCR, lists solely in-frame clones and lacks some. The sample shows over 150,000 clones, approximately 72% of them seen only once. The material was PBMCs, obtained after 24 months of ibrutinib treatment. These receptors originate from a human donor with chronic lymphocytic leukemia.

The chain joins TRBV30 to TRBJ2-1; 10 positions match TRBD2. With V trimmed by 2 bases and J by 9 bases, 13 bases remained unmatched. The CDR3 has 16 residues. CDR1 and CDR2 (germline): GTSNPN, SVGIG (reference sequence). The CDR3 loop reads CAWSRTLAGRLGEQFF. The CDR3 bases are TGTGCCTGGAGTAGGACACTAGCGGGAAGACTTGGTGAGCAGTTCTTC. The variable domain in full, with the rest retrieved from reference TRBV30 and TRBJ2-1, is SQTIHQWPATLVQPVGSPLSLECTVEGTSNPNLYWYRQAAGRGLQLLFYSVGIGQISSEVPQNLSASRPQDRQFILSSKKLLLSDSGFYLCAWSRTLAGRLGEQFFGPGTRLTVL.

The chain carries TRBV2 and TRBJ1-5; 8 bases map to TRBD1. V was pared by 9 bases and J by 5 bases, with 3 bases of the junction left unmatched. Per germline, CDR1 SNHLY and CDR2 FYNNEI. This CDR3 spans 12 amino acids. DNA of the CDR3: TGTGCCAGTTCGACAGGGGATCAGCCCCAGCATTTT. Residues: CASSTGDQPQHF.

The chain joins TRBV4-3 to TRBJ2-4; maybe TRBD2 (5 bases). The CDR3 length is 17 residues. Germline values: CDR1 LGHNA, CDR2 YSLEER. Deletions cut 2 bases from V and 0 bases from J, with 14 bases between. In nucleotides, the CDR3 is TGCGCCAGCAGCCAATTGGGAGTCCTTTCAGCCAAAAACATTCAGTACTTC. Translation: CASSQLGVLSAKNIQYF.

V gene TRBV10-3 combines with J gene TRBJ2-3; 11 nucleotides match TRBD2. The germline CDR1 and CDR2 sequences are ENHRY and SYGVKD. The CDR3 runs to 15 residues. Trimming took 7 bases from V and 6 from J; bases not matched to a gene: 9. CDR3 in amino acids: CAIKAGSGRVDTQYF. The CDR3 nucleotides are TGTGCCATCAAGGCTGGTAGCGGGAGGGTGGATACGCAGTATTTT.

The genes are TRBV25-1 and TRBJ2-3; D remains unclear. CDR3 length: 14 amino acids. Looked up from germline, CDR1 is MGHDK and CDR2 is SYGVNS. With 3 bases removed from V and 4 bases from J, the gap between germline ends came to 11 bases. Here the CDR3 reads CASSDFLGSDTQYF. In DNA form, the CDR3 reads TGTGCCAGCAGTGATTTCCTAGGGTCAGATACGCAGTATTTT.

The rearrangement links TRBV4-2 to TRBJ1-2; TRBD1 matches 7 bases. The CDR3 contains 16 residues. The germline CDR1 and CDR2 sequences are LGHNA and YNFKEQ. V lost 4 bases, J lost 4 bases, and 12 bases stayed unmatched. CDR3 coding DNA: TGTGCCAGCAGCCCGTCTAATCAGGGGGTGGGCTATGGCTACACCTTC. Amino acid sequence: CASSPSNQGVGYGYTF.

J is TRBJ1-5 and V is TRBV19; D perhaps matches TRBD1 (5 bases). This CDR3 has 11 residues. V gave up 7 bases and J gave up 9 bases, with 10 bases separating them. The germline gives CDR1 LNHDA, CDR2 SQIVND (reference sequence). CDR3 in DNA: TGTGCCAGTACAGGGAAAGGGCCCCAGCATTTT. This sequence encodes CASTGKGPQHF.

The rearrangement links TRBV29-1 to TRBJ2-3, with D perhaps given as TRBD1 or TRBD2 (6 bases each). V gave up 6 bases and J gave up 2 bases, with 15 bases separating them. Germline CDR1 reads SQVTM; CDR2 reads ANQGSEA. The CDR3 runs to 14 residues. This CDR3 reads CSVSKGGNTDTQYF. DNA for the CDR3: TGCAGCGTCTCGAAGGGGGGAAACACAGATACGCAGTATTTT.

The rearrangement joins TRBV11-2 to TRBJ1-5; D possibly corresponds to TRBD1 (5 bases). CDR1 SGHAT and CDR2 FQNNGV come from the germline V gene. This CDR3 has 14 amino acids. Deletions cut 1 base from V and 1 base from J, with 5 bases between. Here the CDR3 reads CASSLGTSNQPQHF. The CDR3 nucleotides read TGTGCCAGCAGCTTAGGGACAAGCAATCAGCCCCAGCATTTT.

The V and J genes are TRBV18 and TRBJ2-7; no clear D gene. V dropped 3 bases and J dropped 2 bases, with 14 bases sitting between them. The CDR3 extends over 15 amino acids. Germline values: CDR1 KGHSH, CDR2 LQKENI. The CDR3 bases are TGTGCCAGCTCACCTAGTTTAGGGAAGACCTACGAGCAGTACTTC. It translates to CASSPSLGKTYEQYF.

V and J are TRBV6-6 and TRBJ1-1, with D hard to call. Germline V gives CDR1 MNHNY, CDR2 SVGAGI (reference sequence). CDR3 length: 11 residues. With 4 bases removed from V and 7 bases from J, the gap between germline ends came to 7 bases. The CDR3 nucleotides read TGTGCCAGCAGTTCTTTCGATGAAGCTTTCTTT. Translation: CASSSFDEAFF.

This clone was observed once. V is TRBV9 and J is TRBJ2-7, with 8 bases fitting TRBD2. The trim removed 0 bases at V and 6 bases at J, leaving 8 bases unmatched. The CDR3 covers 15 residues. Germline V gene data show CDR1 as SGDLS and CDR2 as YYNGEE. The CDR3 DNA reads TGTGCCAGCAGCGTAGAAATCGGGAGGGGTTTCGAGCAGTACTTC. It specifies CASSVEIGRGFEQYF.

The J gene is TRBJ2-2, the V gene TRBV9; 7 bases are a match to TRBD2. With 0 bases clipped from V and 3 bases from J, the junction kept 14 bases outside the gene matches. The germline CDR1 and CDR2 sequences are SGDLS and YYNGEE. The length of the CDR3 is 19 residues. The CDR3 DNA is TGTGCCAGCAGCGTAGACCCCCTACGGGAGGTTTCGGACACCGGGGAGCTGTTTTTT. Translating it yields CASSVDPLREVSDTGELFF.

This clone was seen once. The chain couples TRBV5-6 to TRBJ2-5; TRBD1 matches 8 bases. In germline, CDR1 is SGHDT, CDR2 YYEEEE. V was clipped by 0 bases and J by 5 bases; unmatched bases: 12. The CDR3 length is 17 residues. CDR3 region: CASSLVQVFRGQETQYF. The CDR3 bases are TGTGCCAGCAGCTTGGTTCAGGTCTTCAGGGGGCAGGAGACCCAGTACTTC.

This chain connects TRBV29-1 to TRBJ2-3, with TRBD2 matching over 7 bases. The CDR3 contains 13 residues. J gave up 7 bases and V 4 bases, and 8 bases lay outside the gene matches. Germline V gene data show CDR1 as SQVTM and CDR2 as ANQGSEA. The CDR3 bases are TGCAGCGTTGCGAGGGAGGGCCCGAATACGCAGTATTTT. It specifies CSVAREGPNTQYF.

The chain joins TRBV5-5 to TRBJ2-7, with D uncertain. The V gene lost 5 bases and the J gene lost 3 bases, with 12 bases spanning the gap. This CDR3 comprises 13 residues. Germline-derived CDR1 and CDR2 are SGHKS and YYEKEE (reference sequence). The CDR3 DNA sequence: TGTGCCAGCAGACAAGAACTATTCTACGAGCAGTACTTC. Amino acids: CASRQELFYEQYF.

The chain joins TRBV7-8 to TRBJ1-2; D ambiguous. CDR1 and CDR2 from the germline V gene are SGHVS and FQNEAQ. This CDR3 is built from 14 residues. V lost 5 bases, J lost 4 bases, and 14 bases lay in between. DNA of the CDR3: TGTGCCAGCAGCGTAAGACGGGAAACCTATGGCTACACCTTC. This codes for CASSVRRETYGYTF.

This chain's CDR3 is CASSLTGGDRGRELFF. The CDR3 region has the DNA TGCGCCAGCAGCCTAACTGGCGGGGACAGGGGAAGGGAGCTGTTTTTT. The V call is TRBV4-3, the J call TRBJ2-2, with TRBD1 matching 10 bases. CDR1 and CDR2 (germline): LGHNA, YSLEER. The CDR3 extends over 16 amino acids. V lost 4 bases and J lost 9; bases outside the gene matches: 11.

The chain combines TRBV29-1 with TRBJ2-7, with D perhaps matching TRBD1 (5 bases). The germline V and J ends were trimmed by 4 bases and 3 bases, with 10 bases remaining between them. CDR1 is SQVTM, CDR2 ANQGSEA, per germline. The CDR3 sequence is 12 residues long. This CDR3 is CSVVPQGYEQYF. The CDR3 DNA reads TGCAGCGTTGTCCCCCAGGGCTACGAGCAGTACTTC.

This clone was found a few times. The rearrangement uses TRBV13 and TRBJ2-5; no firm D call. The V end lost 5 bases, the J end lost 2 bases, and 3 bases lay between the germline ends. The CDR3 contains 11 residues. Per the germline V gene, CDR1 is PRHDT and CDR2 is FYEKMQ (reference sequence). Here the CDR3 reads CASSTQETQYF. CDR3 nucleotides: TGTGCCAGCAGCACTCAAGAGACCCAGTACTTC.

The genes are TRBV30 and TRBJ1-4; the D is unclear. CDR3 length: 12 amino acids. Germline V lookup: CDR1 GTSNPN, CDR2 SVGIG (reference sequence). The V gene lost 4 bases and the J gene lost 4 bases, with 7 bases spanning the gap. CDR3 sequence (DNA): TGTGCCTGGAAGTGGAGTAATGAAAAACTGTTTTTT. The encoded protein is CAWKWSNEKLFF. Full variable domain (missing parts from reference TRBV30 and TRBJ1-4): SQTIHQWPATLVQPVGSPLSLECTVEGTSNPNLYWYRQAAGRGLQLLFYSVGIGQISSEVPQNLSASRPQDRQFILSSKKLLLSDSGFYLCAWKWSNEKLFFGSGTQLSVL.

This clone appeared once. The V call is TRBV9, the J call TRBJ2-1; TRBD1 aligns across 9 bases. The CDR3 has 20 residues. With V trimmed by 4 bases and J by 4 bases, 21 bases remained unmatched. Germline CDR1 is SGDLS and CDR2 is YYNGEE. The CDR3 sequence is CASSTRDRVLRIPGYNEQFF. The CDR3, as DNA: TGTGCCAGCAGCACCCGGGACAGGGTTTTAAGGATCCCCGGATACAATGAGCAGTTCTTC.

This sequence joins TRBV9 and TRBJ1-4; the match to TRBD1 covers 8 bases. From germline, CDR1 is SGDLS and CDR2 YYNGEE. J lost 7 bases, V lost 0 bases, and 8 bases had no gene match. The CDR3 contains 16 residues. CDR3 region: CASSVAGTGSSEKLFF. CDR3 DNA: TGTGCCAGCAGCGTAGCCGGGACAGGATCTTCTGAAAAACTGTTTTTT.

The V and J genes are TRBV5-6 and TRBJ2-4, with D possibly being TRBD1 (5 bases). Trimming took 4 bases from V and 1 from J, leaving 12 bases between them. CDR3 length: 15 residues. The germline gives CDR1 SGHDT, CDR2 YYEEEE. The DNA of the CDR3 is TGTGCCAGCAGCGCTGCTACAGGCGCCAAAAACATTCAGTACTTC. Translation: CASSAATGAKNIQYF.

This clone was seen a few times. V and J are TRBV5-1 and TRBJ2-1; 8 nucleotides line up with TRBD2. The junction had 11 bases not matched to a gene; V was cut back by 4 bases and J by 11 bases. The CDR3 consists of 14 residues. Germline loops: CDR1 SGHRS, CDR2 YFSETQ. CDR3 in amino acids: CASSTLTSEPKQFF. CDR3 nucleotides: TGCGCCAGCAGCACCCTGACTAGCGAGCCGAAGCAGTTCTTC.